The 14 T cell receptor beta chains given below trace back to one sample, sequenced in a study of shared clonotypes between healthy human individuals (dated by TCRdb to the early 2020s). The library came from the immunoSEQ multiplex PCR assay. The immuneACCESS repertoire file appears here via TCRdb, limited to in-frame rearrangements. These files lack a portion of the clones; in checked studies, under half of the deficit traces to unresolved V genes, and the cause of the others is not known. In all, the sample holds 1,500,000 or so clones, and roughly 96% of those were seen once. 0.95% to 1.5% of the sample is taken by the ten largest. What was sequenced was naive CD4+ T cells sorted from blood. This specimen's cell subset or site label, per the study, means: CD45RA+ positively selected. The receptors were sampled from a man aged 30-40 years in good health.

The CDR3 DNA is TGTGCCAGCTCACTTGAACAGGGAGGCCAGCCCCAGCATTTT. This codes for CASSLEQGGQPQHF. This chain joins TRBV18 and TRBJ1-5; a possible D gene is TRBD1 (6 bases). This CDR3 has 14 residues. The V gene's germline CDR1 is KGHSH and CDR2 LQKENI. Trimming cost V 4 bases and J 7 bases, with 14 bases left between them.

The chain joins TRBV5-1 to TRBJ1-3, with D possibly TRBD1 on 5 matching bases. V was cut by 0 bases and J by 4 bases, with 14 bases left in between. The CDR3 loop spans 16 amino acids. From germline, CDR1 is SGHRS and CDR2 YFSETQ. The CDR3 loop reads CASSLEWGVTGNTIYF. The CDR3 bases are TGCGCCAGCAGCTTGGAATGGGGGGTGACAGGAAACACCATATATTTT.

V is TRBV11-2 and J is TRBJ2-7, with 7 bases matching TRBD1. CDR3 size: 14 residues. Germline CDR1 reads SGHAT; CDR2 reads FQNNGV. After removal of 0 bases from V and 4 bases from J, the junction contained 3 bases not matched to a gene. The CDR3 here is CASSLETGLYEQYF. In nucleotides, the CDR3 is TGTGCCAGCAGCTTAGAGACAGGGTTGTACGAGCAGTACTTC.

The rearrangement uses TRBV7-3 and TRBJ2-2, with no clear D. Trimming shortened V by 1 base and J by 2 bases, and 5 bases separated the two germline ends. Germline CDR1 SGHTA, CDR2 FQGTGA. CDR3 length: 14 residues. Here the CDR3 reads CASSLMANTGELFF. The CDR3 DNA is TGTGCCAGCAGCTTAATGGCCAACACCGGGGAGCTGTTTTTT.

As to this clone: Other nucleotide sequences in the sample specify the same CDR3. This sequence joins TRBV28 and TRBJ1-5; 7 positions match TRBD1. Trimming took 6 bases from V and 2 from J; bases not matched to a gene: 4. Germline values: CDR1 MDHEN, CDR2 SYDVKM. This CDR3 spans 14 amino acids. CDR3 DNA: TGTGCCAGCAGCCCCGGACAGGGCAATCAGCCCCAGCATTTT. Its protein product is CASSPGQGNQPQHF.

The chain is built from TRBV7-2 and TRBJ2-7; no clear D. The germline V and J ends were trimmed by 5 bases and 0 bases, with 11 bases remaining between them. The germline gives CDR1 SGHTA, CDR2 FQGNSA. CDR3 size: 14 residues. The CDR3 reads CASSISGSSYEQYF. The CDR3 DNA is TGTGCCAGCAGCATATCAGGTAGCTCCTACGAGCAGTACTTC.

The chain employs TRBV11-2 and TRBJ2-1; D uncertain. V gave up 1 base and J gave up 5 bases, with 6 bases separating them. Germline values: CDR1 SGHAT, CDR2 FQNNGV. The CDR3 is 13 residues long. The CDR3 DNA follows: TGTGCCAGCAGCTTAGGGGCGAACAATGAGCAGTTCTTC. Its translation: CASSLGANNEQFF. Based on the CDR3 plus reference TRBV11-2 and TRBJ2-1, the full variable domain is EAGVAQSPRYKIIEKRQSVAFWCNPISGHATLYWYQQILGQGPKLLIQFQNNGVVDDSQLPKDRFSAERLKGVDSTLKIQPAKLEDSAVYLCASSLGANNEQFFGPGTRLTVL.

The chain links TRBV5-1 to TRBJ2-1; D uncertain. The CDR3 consists of 15 residues. The V end was cut by 0 bases, the J end by 8 bases, with 15 bases between. Looked up from germline, CDR1 is SGHRS and CDR2 is YFSETQ. The CDR3 DNA sequence: TGCGCCAGCAGCTTGGTCGGTTTGGTTGGGGATGAGCAGTTCTTC. Encoded protein: CASSLVGLVGDEQFF.

This chain connects TRBV28 to TRBJ2-1; TRBD1 or TRBD2 may be the D gene (6 bases each). The V end lost 3 bases, the J end lost 3 bases, and 9 bases lay between the germline ends. The V gene's germline CDR1 is MDHEN and CDR2 SYDVKM. This CDR3 has 14 residues. The CDR3 region is CASSLGGFYNEQFF. As DNA, the CDR3 is TGTGCCAGCAGTTTGGGGGGCTTCTACAATGAGCAGTTCTTC.

This rearrangement joins TRBV28 to TRBJ1-3, with TRBD1 as a possible D gene (6 bases). The CDR3 has 12 amino acids. The germline V gene encodes CDR1 MDHEN and CDR2 SYDVKM. Deletions cut 10 bases from V and 1 base from J, with 8 bases between. The CDR3 DNA is TGTGCCATCCAGGGGTCTGGAAACACCATATATTTT. The encoded protein is CAIQGSGNTIYF.

The J gene is TRBJ1-2, the V gene TRBV6-1; TRBD1 aligns across 8 bases. The CDR3 totals 13 residues. Germline assignment: CDR1 MNHNS and CDR2 SASEGT. The trim removed 6 bases at V and 8 bases at J, leaving 8 bases unmatched. CDR3 in DNA: TGTGCCAGCAGAGATACAGGGGGTGGAGGCTACACCTTC. Its protein product is CASRDTGGGGYTF.

Remarks on this clone: Different DNA sequences within this sample yield the same CDR3. V and J are TRBV28 and TRBJ2-7; no reliable D call. The CDR3 sequence is 11 residues long. Trimming left V 6 bases short and J 1 base short, with 4 bases between. Germline lookup yields CDR1 MDHEN and CDR2 SYDVKM. The CDR3 region has the DNA TGTGCCAGCAGCTCATCCTACGAGCAGTACTTC. Amino acids: CASSSSYEQYF.

The chain recombines TRBV6-5 with TRBJ2-7; 10 nucleotides match TRBD2. V lost 8 bases and J lost 0; bases outside the gene matches: 4. CDR1 is MNHEY, CDR2 SVGAGI, per germline. This CDR3 is built from 14 residues. Here the CDR3 DNA reads TGTGCCAGCGGTCTAGCGGGAGTCTCCTACGAGCAGTACTTC. Its translation: CASGLAGVSYEQYF.

This chain links TRBV19 with TRBJ1-2; D unresolved. The germline CDR1 and CDR2 sequences are LNHDA and SQIVND (reference sequence). The CDR3 is 14 residues long. Trimming cost V 3 bases and J 0 bases, with 8 bases left between them. CDR3 nucleotides: TGTGCCAGTAGTATCTTGGGTGCTAACTATGGCTACACCTTC. Its protein product is CASSILGANYGYTF. Looking up the rest from reference TRBV19 and TRBJ1-2 gives the full variable domain: DGGITQSPKYLFRKEGQNVTLSCEQNLNHDAMYWYRQDPGQGLRLIYYSQIVNDFQKGDIAEGYSVSREKKESFPLTVTSAQKNPTAFYLCASSILGANYGYTFGSGTRLTVV.